This T cell receptor beta chain was observed in a study of blood T cell repertoires in COVID-19. Study-wide background: Acute and convalescent COVID-19 specimens originated in the United States, Italy and Spain. The cDNA or gDNA used as material had been derived from T cells, B-cell-depleted T cells, or PBMCs.

CDR3 length: 15 residues. Germline loops: CDR1 LGHDT, CDR2 YNNKEL (reference sequence). Trimming left V 0 bases short and J 5 bases short, with 13 bases between. As originally analysed: Reference gene primer amplification yielded estimated nucleated cell counts. TCRdb's table, derived via immunoSEQ multiplex PCR, lists solely in-frame clones and lacks some. V, J and clone size reflect that table, while D and trimming were determined from the DNA. The table has 40,000 to 50,000 clones, 70% to 80% seen once. The chain carries TRBV3-1 (or the pseudogene TRBV3-2) and TRBJ1-2; no definite D call. Sequenced: peripheral blood. The clonotype comes from a man aged 65 to 85 with active or convalescent COVID-19. The chain's CDR3 is CASSQDMAETYGYTF. As DNA, the CDR3 is TGTGCCAGCAGCCAAGATATGGCGGAGACTTATGGCTACACCTTC.